Following are 23 T cell receptor beta chains from one sample sequenced in a study of cytomegalovirus exposure and HLA in healthy donors. Researchers ran the PCR with 60 Vbeta and 13 Jbeta primers. Repertoires were generated with immunoSEQ multiplex PCR, while TCRdb's copy carries only in-frame clones and drops some. The table includes about 200,000 clones, about 80% detected once. The sequencing input was PBMCs. Receptors were obtained from a woman in her thirties or forties in good health and CMV-seronegative.

The rearrangement links TRBV28 to TRBJ2-2, with 7 bases aligning to TRBD1. CDR3 size: 16 residues. V shed 3 bases and J 3 bases; nucleotides not matched to a gene: 7. CDR1 is MDHEN, CDR2 SYDVKM, per germline. CDR3 sequence (DNA): TGTGCCAGCAGTTTCAGGGGGTCTGGGGACACCGGGGAGCTGTTTTTT. It translates to CASSFRGSGDTGELFF. Drawing the rest from reference TRBV28 and TRBJ2-2, the complete variable domain is DVKVTQSSRYLVKRTGEKVFLECVQDMDHENMFWYRQDPGLGLRLIYFSYDVKMKEKGDIPEGYSVSREKKERFSLILESASTNQTSMYLCASSFRGSGDTGELFFGEGSRLTVL.

CDR3 residues: CASSYAPGQSYNEQFF. The CDR3, as DNA: TGTGCCAGCAGTTACGCCCCGGGACAGTCCTACAATGAGCAGTTCTTC. The chain employs TRBV6-5 and TRBJ2-1; 7 bases map to TRBD1. V lost 2 bases and J lost 1; bases outside the gene matches: 5. The germline V gene has CDR1 MNHEY and CDR2 SVGAGI. This CDR3 contains 16 residues.

In this sample, this clone turned up a few times. V is TRBV2 and J is TRBJ2-3; 10 positions match TRBD2. The CDR3 contains 15 residues. From germline, CDR1 is SNHLY and CDR2 FYNNEI. Trimming took 6 bases from V and 4 from J; bases not matched to a gene: 7. The CDR3 region is CASSPLAGASDTQYF. CDR3 nucleotide sequence: TGTGCCAGCAGCCCCCTAGCGGGAGCCTCAGATACGCAGTATTTT.

The gene calls are TRBV19 and TRBJ2-3; D is perhaps TRBD1 (5 bases). Looked up from germline, CDR1 is LNHDA and CDR2 is SQIVND (reference sequence). V was clipped by 4 bases and J by 2 bases, with 13 bases between them. CDR3 length: 15 residues. The CDR3 region is CASSTDSSNTDTQYF. CDR3 coding DNA: TGTGCCAGTAGTACCGACAGTAGTAACACAGATACGCAGTATTTT.

The chain combines TRBV30 with TRBJ1-2; possible D gene TRBD1, 6 bases. V was pared by 5 bases and J by 7 bases, with 14 bases between. Germline CDR1 reads GTSNPN; CDR2 reads SVGIG (reference sequence). The CDR3 loop spans 12 amino acids. The CDR3 spells CAWDTGSGGYTF. In DNA, the CDR3 is TGTGCCTGGGATACAGGGTCGGGTGGCTACACCTTC. The full variable domain, completed using reference TRBV30 and TRBJ1-2, is SQTIHQWPATLVQPVGSPLSLECTVEGTSNPNLYWYRQAAGRGLQLLFYSVGIGQISSEVPQNLSASRPQDRQFILSSKKLLLSDSGFYLCAWDTGSGGYTFGSGTRLTVV.

The V and J genes are TRBV30 and TRBJ1-2; TRBD1 matches 7 bases. The junction had 8 bases not matched to a gene; V was cut back by 2 bases and J by 11 bases. This CDR3 spans 12 amino acids. Germline V gene sequence: CDR1 GTSNPN, CDR2 SVGIG (reference sequence). This CDR3 reads CAWSLGRGNYTF. The CDR3 DNA reads as TGTGCCTGGAGTCTGGGCAGGGGGAATTACACCTTC.

The chain is built from TRBV7-2 and TRBJ2-5; no definite D call. In germline, CDR1 is SGHTA, CDR2 FQGNSA. Deletions cut 1 base from V and 2 bases from J, with 8 bases between. CDR3 length: 14 amino acids. CDR3 coding DNA: TGTGCCAGCAGCTTAGATGCCAGACAAGAGACCCAGTACTTC. Protein: CASSLDARQETQYF.

Here the CDR3 DNA reads TGTGCCAGCGCGAACCTTAATGAGCAGTTCTTC. The encoded protein is CASANLNEQFF. The gene calls are TRBV11-3 and TRBJ2-1; D is undetermined. The CDR3 contains 11 residues. V dropped 8 bases and J dropped 7 bases, with 9 bases sitting between them. Germline-derived CDR1 and CDR2 are SGHNT and YENEEA.

This rearrangement joins TRBV29-1 to TRBJ2-1; TRBD2 matches at 10 bases. Per the germline V gene, CDR1 is SQVTM and CDR2 is ANQGSEA. The CDR3 consists of 14 residues. V lost 6 bases and J lost 9; bases outside the gene matches: 11. The CDR3 DNA sequence: TGCAGCGTCCCGAGCGGGAGGGCCTTCGGTGAGCAGTTCTTC. Its protein product is CSVPSGRAFGEQFF.

The CDR3 protein is CASSLSRNTEAFF. In nucleotides, the CDR3 is TGTGCCAGCAGCTTGTCGCGGAACACTGAAGCTTTCTTT. The chain uses TRBV5-6 and TRBJ1-1; D unclear. There are 13 residues in the CDR3. Germline values: CDR1 SGHDT, CDR2 YYEEEE. V shed 1 base and J shed 1 base, with 5 bases lying between them.

This clone was recorded only once. This chain uses TRBV4-3 with TRBJ2-2; tentatively, D is TRBD2 (5 bases). The V end was cut by 1 base, the J end by 6 bases, with 9 bases between. Germline V CDR1 and CDR2: LGHNA, YSLEER. CDR3 length: 14 amino acids. CDR3 sequence: CASSQVGRAGELFF. CDR3 bases: TGCGCCAGCAGCCAAGTAGGGAGAGCCGGGGAGCTGTTTTTT.

The chain recombines TRBV29-1 with TRBJ1-1; 10 bases align to TRBD1. The junction had 9 bases not matched to a gene; V was cut back by 7 bases and J by 4 bases. The germline V gene encodes CDR1 SQVTM and CDR2 ANQGSEA. The CDR3 loop spans 14 amino acids. The CDR3 loop reads CSADRGSKGTEAFF. CDR3 nucleotides: TGCAGCGCGGACAGGGGGTCGAAGGGCACTGAAGCTTTCTTT.

The V call is TRBV19, the J call TRBJ1-2, with 9 bases aligning to TRBD1. V shed 6 bases and J 8 bases; nucleotides not matched to a gene: 10. Germline V gene data show CDR1 as LNHDA and CDR2 as SQIVND (reference sequence). This CDR3 contains 14 residues. CDR3 region: CASRDRGFQRGYTF. CDR3 nucleotides: TGTGCCAGTAGGGACAGGGGATTTCAGAGGGGCTACACCTTC.

V and J are TRBV6-6 and TRBJ2-7; 7 bases map to TRBD2. With 5 bases clipped from V and 2 bases from J, the junction kept 9 bases outside the gene matches. The germline V gene encodes CDR1 MNHNY and CDR2 SVGAGI (reference sequence). CDR3 size: 15 residues. CDR3 amino acids: CASSHGRGRAYEQYF. CDR3 sequence (DNA): TGTGCCAGCAGTCACGGCCGGGGGAGGGCCTACGAGCAGTACTTC.

This chain joins TRBV19 and TRBJ1-5, with a possible D match to TRBD1 (6 bases). V was pared by 6 bases and J by 4 bases, with 13 bases between. The CDR3 length is 14 residues. The germline gives CDR1 LNHDA, CDR2 SQIVND (reference sequence). The CDR3 DNA is TGTGCCAGTAGAGGTTTTCAGGGGAATCAGCCCCAGCATTTT. It specifies CASRGFQGNQPQHF.

V usage is TRBV5-4 and J usage is TRBJ1-1; D call uncertain. This CDR3 contains 16 residues. The V end was cut by 5 bases, the J end by 4 bases, with 21 bases between. The germline gives CDR1 SGHNT, CDR2 YYREEE (reference sequence). In nucleotides, the CDR3 is TGTGCCAGCAGGTACCAAGCAGGAACCCTGGGCACTGAAGCTTTCTTT. Translating it yields CASRYQAGTLGTEAFF.

As regards this clone: Its ends do not fully match the called genes, so a read error is possible. The chain is built from TRBV19 and TRBJ1-5, with D unclear. The CDR3 runs 13 residues. Germline V gene sequence: CDR1 LNHDA, CDR2 SQIVND (reference sequence). The CDR3 spells CASRRVPNRPQHF. Here the CDR3 DNA reads TGTGCCAGTAGGAGGGTCCCAAATCGGCCCCAGCATTTT. The full variable domain, its missing parts supplied by reference TRBV19 and TRBJ1-5, is DGGITQSPKYLFRKEGQNVTLSCEQNLNHDAMYWYRQDPGQGLRLIYYSQIVNDFQKGDIAEGYSVSREKKESFPLTVTSAQKNPTAFYLCASRRVPNRPQHFGDGTRLSIL.

The CDR3 sequence is CASRRQGGPSGYTF. The CDR3, as DNA: TGTGCCAGCAGAAGACAGGGGGGCCCTTCCGGCTACACCTTC. J is TRBJ1-2 and V is TRBV27, with 9 bases identical to TRBD1. The CDR3 has 14 amino acids. J was trimmed by 8 bases and V by 6 bases; bases with no gene match: 10. Germline V gene lookup returns CDR1 MNHEY and CDR2 SMNVEV (reference sequence).

This clone was counted between two and nine times. The rearrangement links TRBV6-6 to TRBJ2-7, with TRBD2 identical over 9 bases. The CDR3 is made up of 15 amino acids. V shed 6 bases, J shed 4 bases, and the junction held 10 bases outside the gene matches. The V gene's germline CDR1 is MNHNY and CDR2 SVGAGI (reference sequence). Written as DNA, the CDR3 is TGTGCCAGCAGCCCCGGGGGTAGCGGGAGTTACGAGCAGTACGTC. Protein: CASSPGGSGSYEQYV.

The V gene is TRBV19, the J gene TRBJ1-4, with D possibly TRBD1 on 5 matching bases. Germline values: CDR1 LNHDA, CDR2 SQIVND (reference sequence). The V gene lost 5 bases and the J gene lost 3 bases, with 22 bases spanning the gap. This CDR3 is 18 amino acids long. The CDR3 is CASSFRPLGVGPNEKLFF. The CDR3 DNA follows: TGTGCCAGTAGTTTTCGCCCCCTGGGCGTGGGGCCTAATGAAAAACTGTTTTTT.

This clone has more than one count but fewer than ten. V and J are TRBV29-1 and TRBJ2-3, with D tentatively TRBD2 (7 bases). V was shortened by 4 bases and J by 5 bases, with 22 bases between the two germline ends. This CDR3 region has 16 residues. CDR1 SQVTM and CDR2 ANQGSEA come from the germline V gene. CDR3 sequence (DNA): TGCAGCGTTGTCCCCGAGGGCAGGGGAGGGAGAGATACGCAGTATTTT. It yields the protein CSVVPEGRGGRDTQYF.

V and J are TRBV7-6 and TRBJ2-1; TRBD2 matches 9 bases. CDR1 SGHVS and CDR2 FNYEAQ come from the germline V gene. This CDR3 is 15 amino acids long. Germline trimming cut 5 bases from V and 7 bases from J; bases unmatched to any gene: 9. The CDR3 region is CASSIGAGGGNEQFF. The DNA for the CDR3 is TGTGCCAGCAGCATAGGGGCGGGAGGGGGGAATGAGCAGTTCTTC.

In this sample, this clone turned up a few times. V and J are TRBV2 and TRBJ2-3; possible D gene TRBD2, 6 bases. The V gene lost 3 bases and the J gene lost 1 base, with 20 bases spanning the gap. CDR3 length equals 18 residues. CDR1 and CDR2 from the germline V gene are SNHLY and FYNNEI. CDR3: CASSDYAGFGMGTDTQYF. The CDR3 bases are TGTGCCAGCAGTGACTACGCGGGATTTGGTATGGGCACAGATACGCAGTATTTT. Full variable domain (missing parts from reference TRBV2 and TRBJ2-3): EPEVTQTPSHQVTQMGQEVILRCVPISNHLYFYWYRQILGQKVEFLVSFYNNEISEKSEIFDDQFSVERPDGSNFTLKIRSTKLEDSAMYFCASSDYAGFGMGTDTQYFGPGTRLTVL.